The 18 T cell receptor beta chains in this list originate from one sample, sequenced in a study of blood T cells in healthy people across ages. Alongside a J-beta primer mix, a sample-barcoded 5' primer served in a second PCR lasting roughly 6 to 11 cycles. TCRdb fed the 5' RACE reads into MiXCR, producing one record per CDR3 protein. Counted here are about 730,000 distinct CDR3 sequences, approximately 43% occurring once; the ten biggest clones make up 20% to 25%. The sequenced sample consisted of blood. The receptor source for this set is a woman aged 60 to 75 in good health.

This clonotype was counted between two and nine times. The chain couples TRBV20-1 to TRBJ2-6; D is perhaps TRBD2 (6 bases). CDR1 and CDR2 from the germline V gene are DFQATT and SNEGSKA (reference sequence). This CDR3 spans 17 amino acids. Trimming removed 6 bases from V and 2 bases from J, with 20 bases in between. CDR3 nucleotide sequence: TGCAGTGCCCCTTGGGAGGTCTCCAGAACTGGGGCCAACGTCCTGACTTTC. Translated, it gives CSAPWEVSRTGANVLTF.

This chain connects TRBV9 to TRBJ2-1; D tentatively reads TRBD1 or TRBD2 (6 bases each). V was pared by 5 bases and J by 5 bases, with 17 bases between. This CDR3 comprises 15 residues. The germline CDR1 and CDR2 sequences are SGDLS and YYNGEE. The CDR3 bases are TGTGCCAGCAGTGCCATGGGGGGCGCACACAATGAGCAGTTCTTC. This gives the protein CASSAMGGAHNEQFF.

The CDR3 bases are TGTGCCAGCAGTTACATCGCTGGTACAGCTAGCACAGATACGCAGTATTTT. It is translated as CASSYIAGTASTDTQYF. The chain joins TRBV6-2 or TRBV6-3 to TRBJ2-3; D is uncertain. V was pared by 2 bases and J by 0 bases, with 15 bases between. Germline V CDR1 and CDR2: MNHEY, SVGEGT. The CDR3 totals 17 residues.

The chain is built from TRBV7-3 and TRBJ1-5, with D unclear. Germline CDR1 is SGHTA and CDR2 is FQGTGA. Trimming removed 10 bases from V and 2 bases from J, with 6 bases in between. The CDR3 is 11 amino acids. CDR3 coding DNA: TGTGCCACCCCATGCAATCAGCCCCAGCATTTT. As protein: CATPCNQPQHF.

The chain links TRBV29-1 to TRBJ2-3; a possible D gene is TRBD2 (6 bases). Looked up from germline, CDR1 is SQVTM and CDR2 is ANQGSEA. The CDR3 spans 13 residues. V lost 3 bases and J lost 3, with 10 bases in between. The CDR3 sequence: CSVDSGVTDTQYF. In nucleotides, the CDR3 is TGCAGCGTTGATAGCGGAGTGACAGATACGCAGTATTTT.

The J gene is TRBJ1-4, the V gene TRBV6-5; a possible D gene is TRBD1 (6 bases). Trimming took off 4 bases at V and 8 bases at J, with 14 bases between the two ends. CDR1 and CDR2 from the germline V gene are MNHEY and SVGAGI. This CDR3 comprises 14 residues. The CDR3 region has the DNA TGTGCCAGCAGTTGGAGGGGGAGGATAGAAAAACTGTTTTTT. Translation gives CASSWRGRIEKLFF.

CDR3 nucleotide sequence: TGTGCCAGCAGTGAATATTCGCCCCCCCAGGGGACCCAGTACTTC. Its translation: CASSEYSPPQGTQYF. This chain links TRBV25-1 with TRBJ2-5; tentatively, D is TRBD1 (5 bases). Trimming removed 0 bases from V and 7 bases from J, with 15 bases in between. CDR1 MGHDK and CDR2 SYGVNS come from the germline V gene. CDR3 length: 15 amino acids.

In its sample, this clonotype was seen once. V usage is TRBV27 and J usage is TRBJ2-7, with TRBD2 identical over 9 bases. The germline V gene encodes CDR1 MNHEY and CDR2 SMNVEV (reference sequence). V lost 3 bases, J lost 4 bases, and 13 bases stayed unmatched. CDR3 length: 17 amino acids. CDR3 sequence (DNA): TGTGCCAGCAGTTTGGGAGGTCTAGCGGGACCCTTTTACGAGCAGTACTTC. As protein: CASSLGGLAGPFYEQYF.

The V gene is TRBV4-1, the J gene TRBJ2-5; possibly TRBD1 for D (6 bases). V lost 0 bases and J lost 5, with 13 bases in between. Germline V CDR1 and CDR2: MGHRA, YSYEKL. The CDR3 extends over 15 amino acids. The CDR3 bases are TGCGCCAGCAGCCAAGATCGCGGCAGGGGTGAGACCCAGTACTTC. It translates to CASSQDRGRGETQYF.

This clonotype was observed a few times. The genes are TRBV7-3 and TRBJ2-1; 9 nucleotides align to TRBD2. V shed 6 bases and J 2 bases; nucleotides not matched to a gene: 5. The CDR3 totals 15 residues. The germline V gene has CDR1 SGHTA and CDR2 FQGTGA. This CDR3 reads CASRSSGTTYNEQFF. CDR3 bases: TGTGCCAGCAGATCTAGCGGGACCACCTACAATGAGCAGTTCTTC.

This chain links TRBV20-1 with TRBJ2-7, with 11 bases fitting TRBD2. Germline V gene sequence: CDR1 DFQATT, CDR2 SNEGSKA (reference sequence). This CDR3 is 14 amino acids long. V was pared by 3 bases and J by 4 bases, with 5 bases of the junction left unmatched. Here the CDR3 reads CSASASSGGYEQYF. The CDR3, as DNA: TGCAGTGCTAGCGCATCTAGCGGGGGGTACGAGCAGTACTTC.

The chain combines TRBV20-1 with TRBJ1-2; D is possibly TRBD1 (6 bases). V was cut by 3 bases and J by 2 bases, with 19 bases left in between. The germline gives CDR1 DFQATT, CDR2 SNEGSKA (reference sequence). The CDR3 has 16 amino acids. This chain's CDR3 is CSARTIGTGKNYGYTF. The CDR3 DNA sequence: TGCAGTGCTAGGACTATTGGCACAGGGAAAAACTATGGCTACACCTTC.

This clonotype was counted many times. This sequence may be a read error, since a much larger clone differs from it by one base. The chain recombines TRBV6-2 or TRBV6-3 with TRBJ2-1, with TRBD2 matching over 7 bases. Germline-derived CDR1 and CDR2 are MNHEY and SVGEGT. The CDR3 has 17 residues. This CDR3 is CASSHSRGVFSYNEQFF. The CDR3 DNA reads TGTGCCAGCAGTCACTCCCGGGGGGTTTTCTCCTACAATGAGCAGTTCTTC.

This clonotype was detected a few times. The gene calls are TRBV7-9 and TRBJ1-6, with 7 bases matching TRBD1. V lost 5 bases to trimming and J lost 2 bases; unmatched junction nucleotides: 6. CDR1 and CDR2 from the germline V gene are SEHNR and FQNEAQ (reference sequence). The length of the CDR3 is 16 residues. DNA of the CDR3: TGTGCCAGCAGCCCTGGGACAGCTACCTATAATTCACCCCTCCACTTT. This codes for CASSPGTATYNSPLHF.

The count of this clonotype is one. V gene TRBV12-3 or TRBV12-4 combines with J gene TRBJ1-2, with 7 bases aligning to TRBD1. CDR3 length: 14 amino acids. Trimming took 8 bases from V and 4 from J; bases not matched to a gene: 10. DNA for the CDR3: TGTGCCAGCCAAAACAGGGGATTGATCTATGGCTACACCTTC. Translated, it gives CASQNRGLIYGYTF.

This clonotype was observed at least ten times. V gene TRBV7-2 combines with J gene TRBJ2-1; TRBD1 or TRBD2 may be the D gene (5 bases each). The V and J ends lost 5 bases and 6 bases respectively, with 11 bases between them. Germline values: CDR1 SGHTA, CDR2 FQGNSA. CDR3 size: 13 residues. The CDR3 here is CASSLGTSNEQFF. CDR3 DNA: TGTGCCAGCAGCCTAGGGACCAGCAATGAGCAGTTCTTC.

This chain links TRBV5-1 with TRBJ2-5; TRBD1 matches 8 bases. V dropped 3 bases and J dropped 6; count of bases not matched to a gene: 10. The CDR3 runs to 15 residues. Germline lookup yields CDR1 SGHRS and CDR2 YFSETQ. The CDR3 coding sequence is TGCGCCAGCAGCTCACAACCGGACAGGGCGAAGACCCAGTACTTC. This translates into CASSSQPDRAKTQYF.

The V gene is TRBV20-1, the J gene TRBJ2-7; 7 bases map to TRBD2. The closer fit of TRBJ2-4 to the DNA end suggests the J call may be wrong. The CDR3 has 17 amino acids. CDR1 is DFQATT and CDR2 is SNEGSKA in the germline V gene (reference sequence). The CDR3 coding sequence is TGCAGTGCTGGCCCGACGGGGCGGGGGAATGGCAAAAACATTCAGTACTTC. This codes for CSAGPTGRGNGKNIQYF.